The clone carrying this T cell receptor (beta chain) showed up just a few times. The sample is drawn from a study of response to subunit inactivated influenza vaccine. TCRdb fed the RT-PCR reads into MiXCR, producing one record per CDR3 protein. This table has around 470,000 distinct CDR3 sequences, 7.2% appearing once. The receptor comes from a man aged 45-69 years who received an inactivated influenza vaccine. The material was PBMCs from blood, obtained less than 30 months after vaccination.

The CDR3 loop is CASSLRRSTGNTIYF. In DNA, the CDR3 is TGTGCCAGCAGCCTGCGAAGGTCCACTGGAAACACCATATATTTT. The chain joins TRBV12-3 or TRBV12-4 to TRBJ1-3, with no clear D. The CDR3 spans 15 residues. Trimming removed 6 bases from V and 2 bases from J, with 14 bases in between.